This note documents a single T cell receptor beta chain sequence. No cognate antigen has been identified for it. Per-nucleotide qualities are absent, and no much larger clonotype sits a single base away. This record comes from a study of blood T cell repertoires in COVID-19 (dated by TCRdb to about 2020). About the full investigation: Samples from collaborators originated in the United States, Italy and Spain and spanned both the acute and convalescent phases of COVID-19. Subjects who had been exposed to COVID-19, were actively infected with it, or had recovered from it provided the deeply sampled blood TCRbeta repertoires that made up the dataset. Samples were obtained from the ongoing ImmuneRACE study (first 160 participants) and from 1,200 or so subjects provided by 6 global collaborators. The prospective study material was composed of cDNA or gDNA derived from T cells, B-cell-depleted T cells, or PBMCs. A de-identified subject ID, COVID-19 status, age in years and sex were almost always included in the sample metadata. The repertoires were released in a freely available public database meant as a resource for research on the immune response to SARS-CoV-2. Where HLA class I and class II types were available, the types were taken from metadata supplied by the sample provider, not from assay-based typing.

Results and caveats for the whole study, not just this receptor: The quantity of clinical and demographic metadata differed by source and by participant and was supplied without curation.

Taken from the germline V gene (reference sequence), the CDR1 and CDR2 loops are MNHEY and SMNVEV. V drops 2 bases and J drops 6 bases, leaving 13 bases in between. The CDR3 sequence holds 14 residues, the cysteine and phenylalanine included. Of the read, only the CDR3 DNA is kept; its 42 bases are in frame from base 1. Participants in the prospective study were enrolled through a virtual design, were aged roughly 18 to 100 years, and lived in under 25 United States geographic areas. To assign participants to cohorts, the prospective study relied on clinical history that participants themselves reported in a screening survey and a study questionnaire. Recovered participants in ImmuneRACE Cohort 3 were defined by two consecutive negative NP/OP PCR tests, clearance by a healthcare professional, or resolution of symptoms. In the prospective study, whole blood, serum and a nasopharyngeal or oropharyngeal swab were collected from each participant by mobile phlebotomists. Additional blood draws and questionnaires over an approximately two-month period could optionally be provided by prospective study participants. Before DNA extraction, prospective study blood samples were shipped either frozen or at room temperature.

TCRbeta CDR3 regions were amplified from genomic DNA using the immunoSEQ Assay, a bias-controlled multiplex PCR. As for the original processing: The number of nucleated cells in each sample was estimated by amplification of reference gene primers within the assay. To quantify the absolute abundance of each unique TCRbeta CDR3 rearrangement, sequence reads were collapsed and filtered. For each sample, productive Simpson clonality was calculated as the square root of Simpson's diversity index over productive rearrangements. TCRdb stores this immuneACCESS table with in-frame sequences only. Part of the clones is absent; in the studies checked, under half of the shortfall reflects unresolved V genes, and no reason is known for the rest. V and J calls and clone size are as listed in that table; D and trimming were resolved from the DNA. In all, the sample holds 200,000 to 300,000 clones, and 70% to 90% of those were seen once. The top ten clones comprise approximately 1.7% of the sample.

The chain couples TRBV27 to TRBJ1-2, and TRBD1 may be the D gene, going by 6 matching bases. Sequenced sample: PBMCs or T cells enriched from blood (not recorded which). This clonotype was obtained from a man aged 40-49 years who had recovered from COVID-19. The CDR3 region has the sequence CASSLGRGYNGYTF. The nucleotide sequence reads TGTGCCAGCAGTTTAGGCAGGGGCTATAATGGCTACACCTTC.